The T cell receptor beta chain described here comes from a study of STAT5B mutations in CD4+ large granular lymphocyte leukemia. A remark on this clone: What it binds is unknown.

Findings and limits, study-wide: No patients shared main leukemic clonotypes, though less than 30% appeared at low frequency elsewhere. 8/27 top patient clones versus 2/35 control clones were TRBV06-family. CD4-sorted patient repertoires seemed more clonal than healthy CD4+ repertoires.

The CDR3 has 15 residues. The V end was cut by 1 base, the J end by 9 bases, with 14 bases between. Germline CDR1 SGHDT, CDR2 YYEEEE. The protocol was immunoSEQ multiplex PCR, while the TCRdb copy is restricted to in-frame clones and leaves out a portion. The table records approximately 24,000 clones, 72% of them present only once. The rearrangement links TRBV5-6 to TRBJ1-6; D unclear. The sequence was collected from a human donor in good health. The sample consisted of CD4+ T cells from blood buffy coats. The CDR3: CASSLWEAGGSPLHF. For the CDR3, the DNA is TGTGCCAGCAGCTTGTGGGAAGCGGGCGGTTCACCCCTCCACTTT.